The 15 T cell receptor beta chains presented below share a single source sample, sequenced in a study of neoadjuvant nivolumab and ipilimumab in lung cancer. The data were produced by immunoSEQ multiplex PCR, yet TCRdb's version contains in-frame clones alone and is incomplete. The sample has around 20,000 clones, more than 65% seen once. This sample comprised tumor tissue, obtained after neoadjuvant nivolumab, alone or with ipilimumab, at or shortly before surgery. The receptors stem from an adult with non-small cell lung cancer.

The V gene is TRBV6-1, the J gene TRBJ2-7, with 8 bases matching TRBD1. Germline loops: CDR1 MNHNS, CDR2 SASEGT. The CDR3 length is 15 residues. V trimming: 7 bases; J trimming: 0 bases; junction bases outside the gene matches: 8. The CDR3 loop reads CASNIGQGISYEQYF. The CDR3 DNA is TGTGCCAGCAACATTGGACAGGGAATCTCCTACGAGCAGTACTTC.

The J gene is TRBJ2-5, the V gene TRBV19, with 8 nucleotides matching TRBD1. V dropped 8 bases and J dropped 0; count of bases not matched to a gene: 8. CDR1 and CDR2 (germline): LNHDA, SQIVND (reference sequence). CDR3 length: 15 amino acids. This chain's CDR3 is CASSGTGVYQETQYF. The CDR3 coding sequence is TGTGCCAGTTCTGGGACAGGCGTATACCAAGAGACCCAGTACTTC.

This chain links TRBV28 with TRBJ2-7; D perhaps matches TRBD2 (6 bases). V was shortened by 4 bases and J by 1 base, with 11 bases between the two germline ends. The CDR3 consists of 14 residues. Germline values: CDR1 MDHEN, CDR2 SYDVKM. The CDR3 loop reads CASSWAGTSYEQYF. In nucleotides, the CDR3 is TGTGCCAGCAGTTGGGCGGGAACTTCCTACGAGCAGTACTTC.

V and J are TRBV5-5 and TRBJ2-1; 10 bases agree with TRBD2. There are 15 residues in the CDR3. Germline trimming cut 4 bases from V and 8 bases from J; bases unmatched to any gene: 9. The germline V gene encodes CDR1 SGHKS and CDR2 YYEKEE (reference sequence). This CDR3 is CASSPLAGGRDEQFF. The CDR3 DNA reads TGTGCCAGCAGCCCCTTAGCGGGAGGAAGGGATGAGCAGTTCTTC.

The genes are TRBV6-1 and TRBJ2-7; 11 nucleotides match TRBD2. V dropped 7 bases and J dropped 6; count of bases not matched to a gene: 11. Germline V gives CDR1 MNHNS, CDR2 SASEGT. The CDR3 runs to 15 residues. CDR3 in DNA: TGTGCCAGCAATAGGGTAGCGGGAGGGCCGAGCGAGCAGTACTTC. Translating it yields CASNRVAGGPSEQYF.

The CDR3 sequence: CASSLVRDILYNEQFF. The DNA of the CDR3 is TGCGCCAGCAGCTTAGTAAGGGACATCCTTTACAATGAGCAGTTCTTC. The chain combines TRBV5-1 with TRBJ2-1, with D possibly being TRBD1 (6 bases). Per the germline V gene, CDR1 is SGHRS and CDR2 is YFSETQ. V was shortened by 2 bases and J by 4 bases, with 16 bases between the two germline ends. The CDR3 runs to 16 residues.

This clone has a single count. The CDR3 protein is CASRRRDSYEQYF. The CDR3 DNA is TGTGCCAGCAGGCGGAGGGACTCCTACGAGCAGTACTTC. The chain is built from TRBV6-6 and TRBJ2-7; possibly TRBD2 for D (6 bases). V was shortened by 6 bases and J by 0 bases, with 9 bases between the two germline ends. The CDR3 has 13 amino acids. Per germline, CDR1 MNHNY and CDR2 SVGAGI (reference sequence).

The chain has TRBV28 and TRBJ1-3; D ambiguous. CDR1 and CDR2 (germline): MDHEN, SYDVKM. Trimming stripped 2 bases from V and 1 base from J, with 12 bases between. The CDR3 length is 16 residues. The CDR3: CASSLAESLSGNTIYF. CDR3 sequence (DNA): TGTGCCAGCAGTTTAGCAGAGAGCCTTTCTGGAAACACCATATATTTT.

V and J are TRBV18 and TRBJ2-7; the match to TRBD2 covers 7 bases. The V segment lost 4 bases and the J segment 4 bases; nucleotides outside the gene matches: 4. The CDR3 is 13 amino acids. Germline assignment: CDR1 KGHSH and CDR2 LQKENI. CDR3 protein: CASSQGRDYEQYF. In nucleotides, the CDR3 is TGTGCCAGCTCACAAGGGAGGGATTACGAGCAGTACTTC.

The chain uses TRBV5-4 and TRBJ1-4; TRBD1 aligns across 9 bases. Germline V gives CDR1 SGHNT, CDR2 YYREEE (reference sequence). V gave up 3 bases and J gave up 7 bases; unmatched junction bases: 7. The CDR3 covers 15 residues. The CDR3 region has the DNA TGTGCCAGCAGCTCTTACAGGGGGCAGAGTGAAAAACTGTTTTTT. The encoded protein is CASSSYRGQSEKLFF.

The chain is built from TRBV18 and TRBJ2-4; possibly TRBD1 for D (7 bases). The CDR3 loop spans 15 amino acids. V shed 5 bases and J shed 7 bases, with 18 bases lying between them. Germline loops: CDR1 KGHSH, CDR2 LQKENI. The CDR3 loop is CASSTAQGGRNIQYF. DNA for the CDR3: TGTGCCAGCTCAACCGCTCAGGGGGGCCGGAACATTCAGTACTTC.

For the CDR3, the DNA is TGCAGCGTCGCCGGGAGTTCGGGAGAGACCCAGTACTTC. Residues: CSVAGSSGETQYF. This sequence joins TRBV29-1 and TRBJ2-5; D may be TRBD2 (6 bases). Germline V lookup: CDR1 SQVTM, CDR2 ANQGSEA. The CDR3 covers 13 residues. The V and J ends lost 6 bases and 4 bases respectively, with 15 bases between them.

CDR3 coding DNA: TGTGCCACCAGCAGAGATCTAGCGGAACAAGAGACCCAGTACTTC. It is translated as CATSRDLAEQETQYF. The genes are TRBV15 and TRBJ2-5; 7 bases are a match to TRBD2. J lost 2 bases, V lost 0 bases, and 3 bases had no gene match. Germline CDR1 is LNHNV and CDR2 is YYDKDF (reference sequence). CDR3 size: 15 residues.

V gene TRBV15 combines with J gene TRBJ1-1; 9 nucleotides line up with TRBD1. The CDR3 has 14 amino acids. Trimming at V came to 5 bases and at J to 4 bases, leaving 5 bases not matched to a gene. Germline CDR1 reads LNHNV; CDR2 reads YYDKDF (reference sequence). The chain's CDR3 is CATSQGQGGTEAFF. The CDR3 DNA sequence: TGTGCCACCAGCCAGGGACAGGGTGGCACTGAAGCTTTCTTT.

This chain links TRBV4-3 with TRBJ2-4, with TRBD1 as a possible D gene (6 bases). The CDR3 extends over 16 amino acids. Germline V CDR1 and CDR2: LGHNA, YSLEER. With 0 bases removed from V and 1 base from J, the gap between germline ends came to 10 bases. The CDR3 spells CASSQDRGPAKNIQYF. In nucleotides, the CDR3 is TGCGCCAGCAGCCAAGACAGGGGTCCGGCCAAAAACATTCAGTACTTC.